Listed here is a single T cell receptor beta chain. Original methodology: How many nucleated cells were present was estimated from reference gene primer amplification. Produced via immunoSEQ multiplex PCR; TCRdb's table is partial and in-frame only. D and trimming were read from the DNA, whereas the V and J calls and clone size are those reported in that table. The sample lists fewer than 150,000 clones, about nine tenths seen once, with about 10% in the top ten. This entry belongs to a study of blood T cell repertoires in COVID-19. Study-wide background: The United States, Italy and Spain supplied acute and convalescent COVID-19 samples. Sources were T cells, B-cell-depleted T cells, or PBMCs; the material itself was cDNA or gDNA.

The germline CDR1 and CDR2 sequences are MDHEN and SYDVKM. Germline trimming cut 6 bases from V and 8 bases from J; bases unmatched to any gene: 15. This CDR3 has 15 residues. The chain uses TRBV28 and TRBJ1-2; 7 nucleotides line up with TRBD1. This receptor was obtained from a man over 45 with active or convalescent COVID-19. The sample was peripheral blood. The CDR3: CASSPRDRSPGGYTF. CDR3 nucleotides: TGTGCCAGCAGCCCCCGGGACAGATCACCAGGGGGCTACACCTTC.